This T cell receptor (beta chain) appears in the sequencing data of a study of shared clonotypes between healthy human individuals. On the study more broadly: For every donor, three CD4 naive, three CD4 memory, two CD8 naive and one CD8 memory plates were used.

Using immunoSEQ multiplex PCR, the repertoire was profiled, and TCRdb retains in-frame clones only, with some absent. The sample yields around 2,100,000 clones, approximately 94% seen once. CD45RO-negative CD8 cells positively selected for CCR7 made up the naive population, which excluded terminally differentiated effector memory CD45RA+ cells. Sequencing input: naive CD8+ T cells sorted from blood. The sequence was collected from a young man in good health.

The CDR3 loop is CASSQDGGGPYNEQFF. The CDR3 DNA reads TGCGCCAGCAGCCAAGATGGAGGGGGGCCTTACAATGAGCAGTTCTTC. V is TRBV4-3 and J is TRBJ2-1; D is perhaps TRBD1 or TRBD2 (6 bases each). The V end lost 0 bases, the J end lost 4 bases, and 13 bases lay between the germline ends. Germline CDR1 reads LGHNA; CDR2 reads YSLEER. This CDR3 is built from 16 residues.